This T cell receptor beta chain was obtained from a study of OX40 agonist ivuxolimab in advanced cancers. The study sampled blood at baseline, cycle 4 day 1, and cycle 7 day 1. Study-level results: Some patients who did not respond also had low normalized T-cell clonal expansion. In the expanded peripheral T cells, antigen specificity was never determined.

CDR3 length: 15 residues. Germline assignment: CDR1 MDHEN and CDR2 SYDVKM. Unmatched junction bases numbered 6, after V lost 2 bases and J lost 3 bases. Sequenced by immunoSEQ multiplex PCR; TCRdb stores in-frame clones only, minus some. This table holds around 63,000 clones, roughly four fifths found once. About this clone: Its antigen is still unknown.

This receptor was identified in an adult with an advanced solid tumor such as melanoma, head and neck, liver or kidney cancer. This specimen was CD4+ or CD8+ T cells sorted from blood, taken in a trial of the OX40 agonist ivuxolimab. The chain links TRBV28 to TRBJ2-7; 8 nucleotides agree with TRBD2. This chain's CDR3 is CASSLGGGTSYEQYF. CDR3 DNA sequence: TGTGCCAGCAGTTTAGGAGGGGGGACTAGCTACGAGCAGTACTTC. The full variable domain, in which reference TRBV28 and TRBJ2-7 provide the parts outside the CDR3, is DVKVTQSSRYLVKRTGEKVFLECVQDMDHENMFWYRQDPGLGLRLIYFSYDVKMKEKGDIPEGYSVSREKKERFSLILESASTNQTSMYLCASSLGGGTSYEQYFGPGTRLTVT.